The entry below gives a single T cell receptor beta chain sequence along with its context. Antigen unknown. The V end lost 4 bases, the J end lost 14 bases, and 21 bases lay between the germline ends. Germline CDR1 reads PRHDT; CDR2 reads FYEKMQ (reference sequence). The CDR3 sequence is 14 residues long. This specimen comes from a study of graft-versus-host responses after intestinal transplantation. Here immunoSEQ multiplex PCR was the method, and the copy in TCRdb shows in-frame clones only, minus some. The table lists 39,000 or so clones, over 90% of them singletons. This clonotype was sampled from a human donor who was the organ donor for an intestinal transplant. Sequenced here: unstimulated CD8+ T cells sorted from spleen or lymph node cells, sampled before transplant. The chain combines TRBV13 with TRBJ2-1, with a weak D call TRBD2 (7 bases). Written as DNA, the CDR3 is TGTGCCAGCAGCTCCGGGCCCCTGGGGGGGCGGGAGTTCTTC. The encoded protein is CASSSGPLGGREFF.